This T cell receptor beta chain appears in the sequencing data of a study of blood T cell repertoires in COVID-19. Study in general: Some COVID-19 samples were acute and others convalescent; all came from the United States, Italy and Spain. The analysed material was cDNA or gDNA that came from T cells, B-cell-depleted T cells, or PBMCs.

In the original processing: Reference gene primer amplification in the assay estimated nucleated cell counts. Method: immunoSEQ multiplex PCR; TCRdb's copy keeps in-frame clones and lacks some. V and J calls and clone size are given by that table; D and trimming were obtained from the DNA. Counted here are 200,000 to 250,000 clones, 80% to 90% occurring once; the ten biggest clones make up roughly 20%. Looked up from germline, CDR1 is SGHNT and CDR2 is YENEEA. This CDR3 spans 12 amino acids. The germline V and J ends were trimmed by 5 bases and 6 bases, with 9 bases remaining between them. The sequenced sample was peripheral blood. The chain couples TRBV11-3 to TRBJ2-3, with D hard to call. This TCR was sampled from a woman older than 75 with active or convalescent COVID-19. CDR3 bases: TGTGCCAGCAGCCAATATGGCGATACGCAGTATTTT. This codes for CASSQYGDTQYF.